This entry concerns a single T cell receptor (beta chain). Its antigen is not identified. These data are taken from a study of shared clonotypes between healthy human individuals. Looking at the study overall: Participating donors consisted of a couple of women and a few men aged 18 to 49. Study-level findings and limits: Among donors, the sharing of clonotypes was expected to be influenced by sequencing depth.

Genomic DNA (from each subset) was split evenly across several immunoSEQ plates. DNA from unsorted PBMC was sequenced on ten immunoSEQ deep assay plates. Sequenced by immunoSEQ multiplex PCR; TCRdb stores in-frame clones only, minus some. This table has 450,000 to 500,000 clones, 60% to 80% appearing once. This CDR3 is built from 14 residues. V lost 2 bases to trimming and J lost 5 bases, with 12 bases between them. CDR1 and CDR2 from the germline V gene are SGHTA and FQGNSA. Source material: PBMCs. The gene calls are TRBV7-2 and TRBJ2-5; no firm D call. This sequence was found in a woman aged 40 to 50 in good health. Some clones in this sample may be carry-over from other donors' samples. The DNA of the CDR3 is TGTGCCAGCAGCTTATTGTTTAGTAGCGAGACCCAGTACTTC. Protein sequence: CASSLLFSSETQYF.